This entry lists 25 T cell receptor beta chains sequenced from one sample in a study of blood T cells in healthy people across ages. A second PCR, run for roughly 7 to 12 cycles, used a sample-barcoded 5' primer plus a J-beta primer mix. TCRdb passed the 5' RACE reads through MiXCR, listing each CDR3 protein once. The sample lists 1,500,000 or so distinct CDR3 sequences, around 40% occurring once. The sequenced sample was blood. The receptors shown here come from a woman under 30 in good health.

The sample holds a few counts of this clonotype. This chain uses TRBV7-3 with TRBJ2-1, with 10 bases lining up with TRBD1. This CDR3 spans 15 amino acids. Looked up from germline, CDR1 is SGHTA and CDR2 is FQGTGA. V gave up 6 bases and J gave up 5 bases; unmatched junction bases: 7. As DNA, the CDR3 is TGTGCCAGCAGTCCCGGGACAGGGGTAGACAATGAGCAGTTCTTC. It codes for CASSPGTGVDNEQFF.

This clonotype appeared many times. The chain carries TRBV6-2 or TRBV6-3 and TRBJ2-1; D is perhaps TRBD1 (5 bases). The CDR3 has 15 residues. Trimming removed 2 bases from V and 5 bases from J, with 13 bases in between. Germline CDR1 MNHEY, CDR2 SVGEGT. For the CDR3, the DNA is TGTGCCAGCAGTTACCCCAACCTAGGGGACAATGAGCAGTTCTTC. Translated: CASSYPNLGDNEQFF.

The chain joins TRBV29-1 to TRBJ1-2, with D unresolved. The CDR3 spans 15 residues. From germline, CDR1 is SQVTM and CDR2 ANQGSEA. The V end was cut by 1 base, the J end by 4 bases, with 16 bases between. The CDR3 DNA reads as TGCAGCGTTGAAGGTAGACCTGGCAAGATCTATGGCTACACCTTC. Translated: CSVEGRPGKIYGYTF.

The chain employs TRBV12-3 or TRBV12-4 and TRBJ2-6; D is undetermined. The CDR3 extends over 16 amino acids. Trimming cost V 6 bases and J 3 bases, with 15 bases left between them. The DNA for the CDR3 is TGTGCCAGCAGCCCGGACGGTCTAGTTGGGGCCAACGTCCTGACTTTC. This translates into CASSPDGLVGANVLTF.

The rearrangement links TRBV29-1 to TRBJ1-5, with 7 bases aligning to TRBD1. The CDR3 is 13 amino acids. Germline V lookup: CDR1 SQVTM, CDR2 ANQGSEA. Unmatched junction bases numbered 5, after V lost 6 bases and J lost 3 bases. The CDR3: CSVVGQNNQPQHF. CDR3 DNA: TGCAGCGTCGTGGGACAGAACAATCAGCCCCAGCATTTT. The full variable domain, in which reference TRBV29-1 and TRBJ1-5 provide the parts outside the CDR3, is SAVISQKPSRDICQRGTSLTIQCQVDSQVTMMFWYRQQPGQSLTLIATANQGSEATYESGFVIDKFPISRPNLTFSTLTVSNMSPEDSSIYLCSVVGQNNQPQHFGDGTRLSIL.

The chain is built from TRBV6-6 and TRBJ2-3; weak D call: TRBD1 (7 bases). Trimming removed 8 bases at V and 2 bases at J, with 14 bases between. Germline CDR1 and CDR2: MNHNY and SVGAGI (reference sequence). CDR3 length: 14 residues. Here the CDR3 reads CASRGTELTDTQYF. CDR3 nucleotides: TGTGCCAGCCGGGGGACAGAACTCACAGATACGCAGTATTTT.

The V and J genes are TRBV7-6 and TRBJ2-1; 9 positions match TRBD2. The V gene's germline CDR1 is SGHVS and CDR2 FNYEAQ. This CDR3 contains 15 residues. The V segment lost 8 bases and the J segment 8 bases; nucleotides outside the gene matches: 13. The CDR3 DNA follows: TGTGCCAGCGGTAGCGGGAGTTATTATATGGATGAGCAGTTCTTC. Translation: CASGSGSYYMDEQFF.

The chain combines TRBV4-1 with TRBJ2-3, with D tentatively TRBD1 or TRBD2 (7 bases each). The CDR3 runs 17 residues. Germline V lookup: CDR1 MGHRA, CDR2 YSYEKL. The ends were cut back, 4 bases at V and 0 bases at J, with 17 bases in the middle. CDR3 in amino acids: CASSLSQGGGSTDTQYF. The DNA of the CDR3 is TGCGCCAGCAGCCTAAGCCAGGGGGGGGGCAGCACAGATACGCAGTATTTT.

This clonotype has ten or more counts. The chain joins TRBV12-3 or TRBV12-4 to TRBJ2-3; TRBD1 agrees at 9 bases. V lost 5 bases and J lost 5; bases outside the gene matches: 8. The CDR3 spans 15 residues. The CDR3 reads CASSKTGGSLDTQYF. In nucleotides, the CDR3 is TGTGCCAGCAGTAAGACAGGGGGTTCACTAGATACGCAGTATTTT.

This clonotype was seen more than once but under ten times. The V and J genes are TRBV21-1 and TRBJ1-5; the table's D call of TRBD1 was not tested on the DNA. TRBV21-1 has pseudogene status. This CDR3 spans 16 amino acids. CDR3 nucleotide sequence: TGTGCCAGCAGCACAGAGACAGGTTATAGCAATCAGCCCCAGCATTTT. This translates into CASSTETGYSNQPQHF.

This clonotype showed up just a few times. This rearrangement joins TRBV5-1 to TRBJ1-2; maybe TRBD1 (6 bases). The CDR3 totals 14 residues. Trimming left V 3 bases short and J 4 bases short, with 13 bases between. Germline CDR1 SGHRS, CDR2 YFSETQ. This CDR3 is CASSWRRGVYGYTF. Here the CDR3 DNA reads TGCGCCAGCAGCTGGCGCAGGGGTGTCTATGGCTACACCTTC.

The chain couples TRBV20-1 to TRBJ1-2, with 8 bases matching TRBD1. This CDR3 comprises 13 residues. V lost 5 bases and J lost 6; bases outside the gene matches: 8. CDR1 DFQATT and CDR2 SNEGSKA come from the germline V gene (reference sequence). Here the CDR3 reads CSASPGGSNGYTF. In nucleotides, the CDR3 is TGCAGTGCTTCCCCAGGGGGCTCAAATGGCTACACCTTC.

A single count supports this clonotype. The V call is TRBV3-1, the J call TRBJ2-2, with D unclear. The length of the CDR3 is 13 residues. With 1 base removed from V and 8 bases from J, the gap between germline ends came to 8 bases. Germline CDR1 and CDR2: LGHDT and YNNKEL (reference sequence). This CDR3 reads CASSQGFSGELFF. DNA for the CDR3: TGTGCCAGCAGCCAAGGGTTCTCTGGGGAGCTGTTTTTT.

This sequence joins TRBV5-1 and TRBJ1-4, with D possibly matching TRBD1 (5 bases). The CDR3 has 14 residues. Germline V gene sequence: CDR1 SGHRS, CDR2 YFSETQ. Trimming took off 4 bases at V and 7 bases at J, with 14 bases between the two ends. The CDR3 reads CASSNQGEGEKLFF. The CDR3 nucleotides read TGCGCCAGCAGCAATCAGGGCGAGGGTGAAAAACTGTTTTTT.

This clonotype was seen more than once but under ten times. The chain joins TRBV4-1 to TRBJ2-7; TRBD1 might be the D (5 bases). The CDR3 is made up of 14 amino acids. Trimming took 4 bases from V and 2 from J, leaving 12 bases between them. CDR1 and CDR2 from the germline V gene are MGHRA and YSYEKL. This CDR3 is CASSPKTVTYEQYF. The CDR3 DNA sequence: TGCGCCAGCAGCCCCAAGACAGTTACCTACGAGCAGTACTTC.

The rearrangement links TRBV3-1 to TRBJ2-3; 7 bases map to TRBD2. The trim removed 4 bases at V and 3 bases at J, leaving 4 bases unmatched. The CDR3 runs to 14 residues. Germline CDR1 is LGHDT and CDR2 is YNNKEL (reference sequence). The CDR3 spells CASSRWEGTDTQYF. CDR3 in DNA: TGTGCCAGCAGCCGCTGGGAGGGGACAGATACGCAGTATTTT.

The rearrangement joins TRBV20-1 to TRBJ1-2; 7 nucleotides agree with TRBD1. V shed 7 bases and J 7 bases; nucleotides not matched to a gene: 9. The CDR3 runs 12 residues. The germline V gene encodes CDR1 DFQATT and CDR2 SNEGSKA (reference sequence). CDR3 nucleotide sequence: TGCAGTGAAGACAGGGATCGTAGTGGCTACACCTTC. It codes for CSEDRDRSGYTF.

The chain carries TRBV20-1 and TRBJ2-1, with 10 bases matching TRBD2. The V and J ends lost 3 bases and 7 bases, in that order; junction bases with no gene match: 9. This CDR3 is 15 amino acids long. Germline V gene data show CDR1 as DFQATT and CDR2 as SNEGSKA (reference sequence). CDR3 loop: CSASPLSGGGNEQFF. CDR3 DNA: TGCAGTGCTAGCCCACTCAGCGGGGGGGGGAATGAGCAGTTCTTC.

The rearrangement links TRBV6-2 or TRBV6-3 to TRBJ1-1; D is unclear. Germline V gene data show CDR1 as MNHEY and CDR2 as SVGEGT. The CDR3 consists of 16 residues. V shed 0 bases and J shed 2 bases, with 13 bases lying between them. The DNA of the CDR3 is TGTGCCAGCAGTTACTCGGGTAACAACGGAAACACTGAAGCTTTCTTT. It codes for CASSYSGNNGNTEAFF.

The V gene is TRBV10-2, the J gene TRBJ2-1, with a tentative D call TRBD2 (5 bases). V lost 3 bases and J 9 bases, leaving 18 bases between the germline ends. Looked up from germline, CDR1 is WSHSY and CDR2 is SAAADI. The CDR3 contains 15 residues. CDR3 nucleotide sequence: TGCGCCAGCAGTGAAGAGGGTTACTCGAGAGTTGAGCAGTTCTTC. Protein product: CASSEEGYSRVEQFF.

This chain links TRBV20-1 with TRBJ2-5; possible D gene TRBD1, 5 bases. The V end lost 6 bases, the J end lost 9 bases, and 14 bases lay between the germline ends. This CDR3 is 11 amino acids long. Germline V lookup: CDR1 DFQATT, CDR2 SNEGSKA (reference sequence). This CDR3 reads CSASRGEAQYF. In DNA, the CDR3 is TGCAGTGCGTCTAGGGGTGAGGCCCAGTACTTC.

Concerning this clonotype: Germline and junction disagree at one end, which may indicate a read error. The CDR3 protein is CATRDRISTDKQYF. The CDR3 bases are TGTGCCACCAGGGACAGGATAAGCACAGATAAGCAGTATTTT. The V call is TRBV24-1, the J call TRBJ2-3, with 7 nucleotides matching TRBD1. CDR3 length: 14 residues. In germline, CDR1 is KGHDR, CDR2 SFDVKD.

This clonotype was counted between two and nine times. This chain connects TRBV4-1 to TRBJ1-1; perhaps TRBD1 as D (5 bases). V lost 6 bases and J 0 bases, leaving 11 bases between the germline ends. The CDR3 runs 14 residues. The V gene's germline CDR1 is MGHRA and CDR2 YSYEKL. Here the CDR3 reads CASRGRTMNTEAFF. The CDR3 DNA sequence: TGCGCCAGCAGGGGACGGACAATGAACACTGAAGCTTTCTTT.

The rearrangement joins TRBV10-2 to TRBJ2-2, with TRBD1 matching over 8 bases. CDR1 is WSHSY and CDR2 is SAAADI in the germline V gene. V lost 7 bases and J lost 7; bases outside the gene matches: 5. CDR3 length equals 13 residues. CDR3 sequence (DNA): TGCGCCAGCAAGGGACAGGCTAGCGGGGAGCTGTTTTTT. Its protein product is CASKGQASGELFF.

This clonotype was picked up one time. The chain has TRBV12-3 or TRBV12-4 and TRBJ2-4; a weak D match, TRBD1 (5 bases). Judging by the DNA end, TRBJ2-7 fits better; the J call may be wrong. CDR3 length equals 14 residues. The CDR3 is CASSFRQGNHEQYF. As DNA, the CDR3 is TGTGCCAGCAGTTTTCGGCAGGGCAACCACGAGCAGTACTTC.